Each of the 22 T cell receptor beta chains below was sequenced from the same sample in a study of T cells in localized non-small cell lung cancer (dated by TCRdb to the early 2020s). Library construction relied on the immunoSEQ multiplex PCR assay. TCRdb's version of the immuneACCESS table is confined to in-frame rearrangements and falls short of the full clone set. An unresolved V gene accounts for under half of the shortfall where checked; the remainder is of unknown origin. The sample data list tens of thousands of clones, and 87% of these were observed just once. The biggest ten clones account for about 17% of the sample. The sequencing here drew on peripheral blood mononuclear cells, taken before any cancer treatment. The receptors stem from a man aged 40 to 75 with stage III lung adenocarcinoma.

The chain joins TRBV7-9 to TRBJ1-2; TRBD1 matches at 7 bases. Losses at the gene ends were 4 bases for V and 6 bases for J; bases not matched to a gene: 14. Germline CDR1 SEHNR, CDR2 FQNEAQ (reference sequence). The CDR3 covers 16 residues. The CDR3 protein is CASSSSLVGRGDGYTF. In nucleotides, the CDR3 is TGTGCCAGCAGCTCCTCGTTGGTCGGCAGGGGGGATGGCTACACCTTC.

J is TRBJ2-7 and V is TRBV5-1, with 7 bases aligning to TRBD1. Germline V CDR1 and CDR2: SGHRS, YFSETQ. V lost 3 bases, J lost 4 bases, and 10 bases stayed unmatched. The length of the CDR3 is 15 residues. The CDR3 protein is CASSSEPGQIYEQYF. The DNA of the CDR3 is TGCGCCAGCAGCTCCGAACCGGGACAGATTTACGAGCAGTACTTC.

J is TRBJ2-3 and V is TRBV5-1; D is possibly TRBD2 (6 bases). The V and J ends lost 2 bases and 3 bases respectively, with 19 bases between them. This CDR3 region has 17 residues. Germline CDR1 and CDR2: SGHRS and YFSETQ. CDR3 region: CASSFSAVRGATDTQYF. The CDR3 coding sequence is TGCGCCAGCAGCTTCAGTGCCGTGCGGGGTGCGACAGATACGCAGTATTTT.

The CDR3 sequence: CASSLRSGGAPDTQYF. The CDR3 DNA follows: TGTGCCAGCAGCTTAAGGAGTGGGGGGGCCCCAGATACGCAGTATTTT. V usage is TRBV7-3 and J usage is TRBJ2-3, with D possibly matching TRBD2 (7 bases). The CDR3 extends over 16 amino acids. V was clipped by 1 base and J by 4 bases, with 15 bases between them. Looked up from germline, CDR1 is SGHTA and CDR2 is FQGTGA.

The chain employs TRBV6-5 and TRBJ1-2; TRBD1 is a possible D gene (6 bases). This CDR3 is built from 14 residues. With 5 bases removed from V and 5 bases from J, the gap between germline ends came to 15 bases. Looked up from germline, CDR1 is MNHEY and CDR2 is SVGAGI. The CDR3: CASSTGSDLYGYTF. The CDR3 DNA reads as TGTGCCAGCAGTACAGGGTCGGACTTATATGGCTACACCTTC.

This CDR3 reads CASSLEYLRTYEQYF. Written as DNA, the CDR3 is TGTGCCAGCAGCTTAGAATACTTGAGGACCTACGAGCAGTACTTC. The rearrangement joins TRBV7-2 to TRBJ2-7; D not certain. Trimming stripped 1 base from V and 2 bases from J, with 12 bases between. The length of the CDR3 is 15 residues. CDR1 is SGHTA, CDR2 FQGNSA, per germline.

This chain joins TRBV5-4 and TRBJ2-1, with D perhaps TRBD2 (6 bases). The V gene's germline CDR1 is SGHNT and CDR2 YYREEE (reference sequence). V gave up 0 bases and J gave up 8 bases, with 12 bases separating them. The CDR3 has 14 amino acids. The CDR3 protein is CASSLDGRGDEQFF. The CDR3 coding sequence is TGTGCCAGCAGCTTGGACGGGCGCGGGGATGAGCAGTTCTTC. Supplemented by reference TRBV5-4 and TRBJ2-1, the full variable domain reads ETGVTQSPTHLIKTRGQQVTLRCSSQSGHNTVSWYQQALGQGPQFIFQYYREEENGRGNFPPRFSGLQFPNYSSELNVNALELDDSALYLCASSLDGRGDEQFFGPGTRLTVL.

V usage is TRBV19 and J usage is TRBJ2-3, with D perhaps assigned TRBD1 or TRBD2 (6 bases each). The V and J ends lost 7 bases and 2 bases respectively, with 13 bases between them. Germline V gene sequence: CDR1 LNHDA, CDR2 SQIVND (reference sequence). The CDR3 is made up of 14 amino acids. The CDR3 DNA sequence: TGTGCCAGTACCGAGGGGGGCGACACAGATACGCAGTATTTT. It is translated as CASTEGGDTDTQYF. The full variable domain, in which reference TRBV19 and TRBJ2-3 provide the parts outside the CDR3, is DGGITQSPKYLFRKEGQNVTLSCEQNLNHDAMYWYRQDPGQGLRLIYYSQIVNDFQKGDIAEGYSVSREKKESFPLTVTSAQKNPTAFYLCASTEGGDTDTQYFGPGTRLTVL.

The chain uses TRBV15 and TRBJ2-7, with 8 nucleotides matching TRBD2. Trimming cost V 5 bases and J 1 base; bases outside gene matches: 4. CDR3 length: 14 residues. Germline-derived CDR1 and CDR2 are LNHNV and YYDKDF (reference sequence). The CDR3 loop is CATSPRGGSYEQYF. DNA for the CDR3: TGTGCCACCAGCCCCCGGGGGGGATCCTACGAGCAGTACTTC.

The chain links TRBV25-1 to TRBJ1-3, with D unresolved. The CDR3 contains 14 residues. The V gene lost 2 bases and the J gene lost 0 bases, with 5 bases spanning the gap. Looked up from germline, CDR1 is MGHDK and CDR2 is SYGVNS. DNA for the CDR3: TGTGCCAGCAGTGAACACGGCTCTGGAAACACCATATATTTT. Its protein is CASSEHGSGNTIYF.

V and J are TRBV7-9 and TRBJ2-7, with 9 bases aligning to TRBD1. Germline V gives CDR1 SEHNR, CDR2 FQNEAQ (reference sequence). The CDR3 covers 15 residues. V was clipped by 4 bases and J by 2 bases; unmatched bases: 6. CDR3 bases: TGTGCCAGCAGCTCTACGGACAGGGGCGCCTACGAGCAGTACTTC. Its protein is CASSSTDRGAYEQYF.

The chain recombines TRBV4-3 with TRBJ1-5, with 10 bases matching TRBD1. Per germline, CDR1 LGHNA and CDR2 YSLEER. Unmatched junction bases numbered 9, after V lost 1 base and J lost 6 bases. This CDR3 is built from 17 residues. CDR3 amino acids: CASSQALTGGAGQPQHF. In DNA, the CDR3 is TGCGCCAGCAGCCAAGCATTGACAGGGGGCGCGGGTCAGCCCCAGCATTTT.

V gene TRBV11-3 combines with J gene TRBJ2-2; 9 bases align to TRBD1. Germline loops: CDR1 SGHNT, CDR2 YENEEA. V lost 4 bases to trimming and J lost 4 bases; unmatched junction nucleotides: 4. This CDR3 has 15 amino acids. DNA of the CDR3: TGTGCCAGCAGCTCACAGGGGGCGAGCACCGGGGAGCTGTTTTTT. Residues: CASSSQGASTGELFF.

The chain recombines TRBV11-1 with TRBJ2-1; D is perhaps TRBD2 (6 bases). V shed 3 bases and J shed 8 bases, with 20 bases lying between them. CDR1 and CDR2 (germline): SGHAT, FQDESV (reference sequence). The CDR3 is 16 amino acids. CDR3 sequence reads: CASSFIGASAGDEQFF. CDR3 in DNA: TGTGCCAGCAGCTTCATCGGGGCTAGCGCCGGAGATGAGCAGTTCTTC. Based on the CDR3 plus reference TRBV11-1 and TRBJ2-1, the full variable domain is EAEVAQSPRYKITEKSQAVAFWCDPISGHATLYWYRQILGQGPELLVQFQDESVVDDSQLPKDRFSAERLKGVDSTLKIQPAELGDSAMYLCASSFIGASAGDEQFFGPGTRLTVL.

The V call is TRBV7-3, the J call TRBJ2-1; 12 bases agree with TRBD2. Trimming at V came to 5 bases and at J to 7 bases, leaving 9 bases not matched to a gene. The germline gives CDR1 SGHTA, CDR2 FQGTGA. The CDR3 is 16 amino acids. This CDR3 reads CASSKNPGLAGNEQFF. The CDR3, as DNA: TGTGCCAGCAGCAAAAACCCGGGACTAGCGGGTAATGAGCAGTTCTTC.

The V call is TRBV21-1, the J call TRBJ1-1. TRBV21-1 is described as a pseudogene. The CDR3 extends over 18 amino acids. Here the CDR3 reads CASSTPVAGAPRNTEAFF. As DNA, the CDR3 is TGTGCCAGCAGCACGCCTGTTGCGGGGGCCCCACGAAACACTGAAGCTTTCTTT.

This clone came up a few times. The genes are TRBV12-1 and TRBJ2-2; the table's D gene call, TRBD1, was not cross checked with the DNA. TRBV12-1 is a recognized pseudogene. The CDR3 totals 16 residues. The CDR3 protein is CASSFHRIRNTGELFF. CDR3 sequence (DNA): TGTGCCAGCAGCTTCCACAGGATCAGGAACACCGGGGAGCTGTTTTTT.

On this clone itself: In the same sample, other DNA sequences code for this CDR3. In DNA form, the CDR3 reads TGCAGCGGCTGGCTCTTGAACACTGAAGCTTTCTTT. Protein: CSGWLLNTEAFF. The chain combines TRBV29-1 with TRBJ1-1; D not resolved. V shed 7 bases and J shed 0 bases, with 9 bases lying between them. CDR1 is SQVTM, CDR2 ANQGSEA, per germline. The CDR3 loop spans 12 amino acids. The entire variable domain, with the rest obtained from reference TRBV29-1 and TRBJ1-1, is as follows: SAVISQKPSRDICQRGTSLTIQCQVDSQVTMMFWYRQQPGQSLTLIATANQGSEATYESGFVIDKFPISRPNLTFSTLTVSNMSPEDSSIYLCSGWLLNTEAFFGQGTRLTVV.

This chain joins TRBV7-9 and TRBJ1-3; D is undetermined. This CDR3 contains 14 residues. Germline V gives CDR1 SEHNR, CDR2 FQNEAQ (reference sequence). Deletions cut 2 bases from V and 1 base from J, with 6 bases between. The DNA of the CDR3 is TGTGCCAGCAGCTTAATAAGATCTGGAAACACCATATATTTT. Translation: CASSLIRSGNTIYF.

As DNA, the CDR3 is TGTGCCAGCTCACCTTGGGGCGAGACCCAGTACTTC. Translated: CASSPWGETQYF. The V and J genes are TRBV18 and TRBJ2-5, with D tentatively TRBD1 (5 bases). Germline CDR1 KGHSH, CDR2 LQKENI. This CDR3 has 12 amino acids. The V end lost 3 bases, the J end lost 5 bases, and 7 bases lay between the germline ends.

The chain employs TRBV6-5 and TRBJ1-2; no clear D gene. V was shortened by 6 bases and J by 4 bases, with 15 bases between the two germline ends. CDR3 length: 14 amino acids. CDR1 is MNHEY and CDR2 is SVGAGI in the germline V gene. The CDR3 sequence: CASRTQSPSYGYTF. CDR3 nucleotide sequence: TGTGCCAGCAGGACACAGTCCCCCAGCTATGGCTACACCTTC.

V and J are TRBV15 and TRBJ1-2; tentatively, D is TRBD1 (5 bases). The CDR3 extends over 11 amino acids. Germline V lookup: CDR1 LNHNV, CDR2 YYDKDF (reference sequence). The V gene lost 5 bases and the J gene lost 8 bases, with 9 bases spanning the gap. CDR3 protein: CATSPGGGYTF. The CDR3 coding sequence is TGTGCCACCAGCCCTGGGGGGGGCTACACCTTC.